This T cell receptor (beta chain) was sequenced during a study of cytomegalovirus exposure and HLA in healthy donors. General study results and limits: It was reported that the classifier diagnosed cytomegalovirus status with high specificity and sensitivity in both the original and validation cohorts. About 87% or about 30% of the time was how often most TCR beta V segments were productive, according to an earlier analysis.

PCR used 60 Vbeta primers and 13 Jbeta primers. Clones were sequenced by immunoSEQ multiplex PCR, and TCRdb holds only the in-frame ones, with some missing. Counted here are 190,000 or so clones, 79% occurring once; the ten biggest clones make up approximately 1.4%. As for this clone: Its antigen is unidentified.

Sequencing was carried out using PBMCs. The clonotype comes from a girl between 10 and 17 years old in good health and CMV-seropositive.

The CDR3 region has the DNA TGCGCCAGCAGCCTATCTACAGGGCCGAACTATGGCTACACCTTC. This translates into CASSLSTGPNYGYTF. The chain couples TRBV5-1 to TRBJ1-2, with D possibly matching TRBD1 (6 bases). Germline CDR1 and CDR2: SGHRS and YFSETQ. V was shortened by 4 bases and J by 2 bases, with 15 bases between the two germline ends. This CDR3 has 15 residues. The full variable domain, with the rest looked up from reference TRBV5-1 and TRBJ1-2, is KAGVTQTPRYLIKTRGQQVTLSCSPISGHRSVSWYQQTPGQGLQFLFEYFSETQRNKGNFPGRFSGRQFSNSRSEMNVSTLELGDSALYLCASSLSTGPNYGYTFGSGTRLTVV.